The present entry profiles one TCR beta chain with its context. What it recognizes is unknown. The V and J ends lost 4 bases and 0 bases, in that order; junction bases with no gene match: 14. Germline V gene sequence: CDR1 MNHNS, CDR2 SASEGT. This CDR3 has 19 amino acids. This sample is part of a study of cytomegalovirus exposure and HLA in healthy donors. General study findings and limits: CMV serostatus stood as the only immune exposure information on hand. A later analysis showed HLA-associated TCR beta chains outstripping equally common others in clonal expansion.

With 60 Vbeta and 13 Jbeta primers, the PCR was carried out. Per the original data handling: The count from a later analysis was some 80 million unique TCR beta chains, some 12 million of them shared. The table came from immunoSEQ multiplex PCR; TCRdb's copy has only in-frame clones and leaves some out. V and J calls and clone size come straight from that table; D and trimming were deduced from the DNA. The table records about 160,000 clones, under 80% of them present only once. The sample consisted of PBMCs. J is TRBJ2-1 and V is TRBV6-1; 8 nucleotides agree with TRBD1. This clonotype was sampled from a man between 35 and 55 years old in good health and CMV-seronegative. CDR3 nucleotides: TGTGCCAGCAGTGGCGGGACAGGAGCTTCAACTAGCTCCTACAATGAGCAGTTCTTC. Translated: CASSGGTGASTSSYNEQFF.